This TCR beta chain was obtained from a study of CD8 T cells in ankylosing spondylitis. This clonotype was counted at least ten times. Its specificity is unknown. General study findings and limits: Significantly higher representation of disease-linked clones was reported for matched ankylosing spondylitis synovial fluid. Disease-linked clones had a CD8+ phenotype and relatively low frequency in peripheral blood.

Using quantitative 5'-RACE with molecular barcodes, the authors made TCR beta libraries. TCRdb reprocessed the 5' RACE reads via MiXCR and lists one record per CDR3 protein. The repertoire holds more than 35,000 distinct CDR3 sequences, with about 2.5% as singletons. V dropped 2 bases and J dropped 1 base, with 13 bases sitting between them. CDR1 and CDR2 from the germline V gene are SGDLS and YYNGEE. This CDR3 spans 17 amino acids. This clonotype originated in a male donor with ankylosing spondylitis or in good health (not recorded which). The chain recombines TRBV9 with TRBJ2-6; D unresolved. Material for sequencing was blood, either unsorted or a sorted T cell fraction (not recorded which). The CDR3 sequence is CASSVSLEVSGANVLTF. The CDR3 DNA reads as TGTGCCAGCAGCGTGAGCCTTGAGGTATCTGGGGCCAACGTCCTGACTTTC.